The sequence of this T cell receptor (beta chain) was determined in a study of blood T cell repertoires in COVID-19. Study-level information: Italy, Spain and the United States were the sources of the convalescent and acute COVID-19 samples. Sources were T cells, B-cell-depleted T cells, or PBMCs; the material itself was cDNA or gDNA.

The length of the CDR3 is 14 residues. The V and J ends lost 4 bases and 7 bases, in that order; junction bases with no gene match: 5. Germline assignment: CDR1 LNHDA and CDR2 SQIVND (reference sequence). This clone was recorded a few times. Per the study methods: Amplifying reference gene primers gave estimates of nucleated cell counts. Profiling relied on immunoSEQ multiplex PCR, and the TCRdb table lists in-frame clones only, not all of them. V, J and clone size are those of that table, while D and trimming were read from the DNA. The profile shows around 160,000 clones, about nine tenths of them singletons.

This sequence joins TRBV19 and TRBJ1-5; 9 nucleotides agree with TRBD1. The receptor's source is a man aged 60-69 years with active or convalescent COVID-19. The sample consisted of peripheral blood. The CDR3 nucleotides are TGTGCCAGTAGTAAAACAGGGGGCAGCCAGCCCCAGCATTTT. Protein product: CASSKTGGSQPQHF.